Shown below are 8 T cell receptor beta chains from a single sample sequenced in a study of vaccination and CD4 T cells after COVID-19. For these receptors, no antigen is known. The Oncomine TCR Beta short-read assay generated sequence data from the DNA of cultured CD4+ T cells. A single record per CDR3 protein comes from TCRdb applying MiXCR to the PCR reads. The sample has around 20,000 distinct CDR3 sequences; more than 30% are singletons. Stated time point: late sampling 161 to 241 days after vaccination in a few convalescent patients. Described treatment: roughly ten-day PBMC culture with coronavirus spike peptide pools or control peptides (ViraFEST assay). The source material was CD4+ T cells from blood, cultured in vitro, sampled about 7 months after SARS-CoV-2 vaccination. These receptors all stem from a human donor who had recovered from COVID-19.

The CDR3 region is CASSLSGPGVYTF. CDR3 DNA: TGTGCCAGCAGTTTAAGTGGCCCGGGAGTATACACCTTC. V gene TRBV27 combines with J gene TRBJ1-2; no definite D call. Germline CDR1 reads MNHEY; CDR2 reads SMNVEV (reference sequence). The germline V and J ends were trimmed by 2 bases and 11 bases, with 15 bases remaining between them. The CDR3 runs to 13 residues.

This clonotype showed up just a few times. J is TRBJ2-7 and V is TRBV7-2; TRBD1 aligns across 8 bases. Germline loops: CDR1 SGHTA, CDR2 FQGNSA. Trimming at V came to 3 bases and at J to 3 bases, leaving 1 base not matched to a gene. This CDR3 comprises 13 residues. The CDR3 region is CASSFGQGYEQYF. CDR3 coding DNA: TGTGCCAGCAGCTTCGGACAGGGCTACGAGCAGTACTTC.

This clonotype was seen only a few times. The chain has TRBV4-2 and TRBJ1-6; TRBD1 aligns across 7 bases. J lost 4 bases, V lost 4 bases, and 7 bases had no gene match. This CDR3 has 16 amino acids. Germline assignment: CDR1 LGHNA and CDR2 YNFKEQ. This CDR3 is CASSPDRDPYNSPLHF. The CDR3 DNA follows: TGTGCCAGCAGCCCCGACAGGGACCCTTATAATTCACCCCTCCACTTT.

The rearrangement joins TRBV10-1 to TRBJ1-2; the match to TRBD1 covers 7 bases. V gave up 2 bases and J gave up 0 bases; unmatched junction bases: 3. The CDR3 spans 15 residues. Germline CDR1 WNHNN, CDR2 SYGVQD (reference sequence). In nucleotides, the CDR3 is TGCGCCAGCAGTGAGGTCACAGGGGCTAACTATGGCTACACCTTC. Protein product: CASSEVTGANYGYTF.

The chain combines TRBV6-1 with TRBJ2-1; D may be TRBD1 (6 bases). The V end was cut by 6 bases, the J end by 3 bases, with 12 bases between. CDR3 size: 14 residues. Germline CDR1 reads MNHNS; CDR2 reads SASEGT. Here the CDR3 DNA reads TGTGCCAGCAGACCACCGGGACACTACAATGAGCAGTTCTTC. Its translation is CASRPPGHYNEQFF.

Note on this clonotype: This may stem from a read error, because a much larger clone lies one nucleotide away. A read error is likely, as this CDR3 ends without the conserved phenylalanine or tryptophan. The chain employs TRBV2 and TRBJ2-5; TRBD2 agrees at 8 bases. This CDR3 has 13 amino acids. Trimming at V came to 7 bases and at J to 4 bases, leaving 5 bases not matched to a gene. From germline, CDR1 is SNHLY and CDR2 FYNNEI. The CDR3 protein is CASIGLAGETQYY. The CDR3 nucleotides read TGTGCCAGCATCGGACTAGCCGGAGAGACCCAGTACTAC.

This rearrangement joins TRBV24-1 to TRBJ2-5, with D possibly called TRBD1 or TRBD2 (5 bases each). Trimming cost V 3 bases and J 2 bases, with 18 bases left between them. The CDR3 has 17 residues. Germline CDR1 is KGHDR and CDR2 is SFDVKD. CDR3 amino acids: CATSDGTSFASQETQYF. In DNA, the CDR3 is TGTGCCACCAGTGATGGGACGTCTTTCGCTTCACAAGAGACCCAGTACTTC.

This clonotype was seen a few times. The gene calls are TRBV4-1 and TRBJ2-7, with D perhaps TRBD1 (6 bases). Germline assignment: CDR1 MGHRA and CDR2 YSYEKL. Trimming pared 0 bases from V and 2 bases from J, leaving 14 bases between. The CDR3 contains 16 residues. DNA for the CDR3: TGCGCCAGCAGCCAAGACTTCACAGGGTTTGCCTACGAGCAGTACTTC. Translating it yields CASSQDFTGFAYEQYF.